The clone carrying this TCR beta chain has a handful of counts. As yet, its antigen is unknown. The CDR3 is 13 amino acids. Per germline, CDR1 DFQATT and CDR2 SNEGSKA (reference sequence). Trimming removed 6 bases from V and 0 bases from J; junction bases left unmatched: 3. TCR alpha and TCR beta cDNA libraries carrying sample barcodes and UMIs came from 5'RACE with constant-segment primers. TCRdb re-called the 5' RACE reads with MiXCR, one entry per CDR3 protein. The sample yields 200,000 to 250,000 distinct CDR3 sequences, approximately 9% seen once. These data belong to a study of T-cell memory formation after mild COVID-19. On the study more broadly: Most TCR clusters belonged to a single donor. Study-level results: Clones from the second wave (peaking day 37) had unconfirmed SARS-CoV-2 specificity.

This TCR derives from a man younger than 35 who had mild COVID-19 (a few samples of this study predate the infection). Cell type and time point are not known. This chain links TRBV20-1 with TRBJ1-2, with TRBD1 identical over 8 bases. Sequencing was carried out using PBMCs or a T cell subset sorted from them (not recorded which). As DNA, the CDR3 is TGCAGTGCAAACAGGGGGACTAACTATGGCTACACCTTC. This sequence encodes CSANRGTNYGYTF.